This is a list of T cell receptor beta chains from one sample in a study of T cells in Graves' hyperthyroidism and ophthalmopathy. TCRdb analysed the multiplex PCR reads with MiXCR anew, one entry per CDR3 protein. The table records about 540,000 distinct CDR3 sequences, 40% to 55% of them present only once. The specimen was peripheral blood or thyroid tissue (not recorded which). These receptors were collected from a woman aged 18-29 years with Graves' hyperthyroidism. Each CDR3 is given with its conserved first and last residue. Each record gives: clone size, J gene, CDR3 length, V gene, D gene, CDR3 DNA, CDR3 protein. A D gene is named only where the DNA matches it firmly. The size of a clone is reported for some rows only, either as once, few or many, or as a class for expanded clones.

abundance: few; j_gene: TRBJ2-7; len: 14; v_gene: TRBV20-1; d_gene: .; CDR3nt: TGCAGTGCTAGGGAGGGGCAGGGAGCCTACGAGCAGTACTTC; CDR3aa: CSAREGQGAYEQYF
abundance: few; j_gene: TRBJ2-7; len: 12; v_gene: TRBV5-1; d_gene: .; CDR3nt: TGCGCCAGCAGCCAACCTAGAGAGGAGCAGTACTTC; CDR3aa: CASSQPREEQYF
abundance: many; j_gene: TRBJ1-5; len: 13; v_gene: TRBV9; d_gene: .; CDR3nt: TGTGCCAGCAGTGTAGGTAGCAATCAGCCCCAGCATTTT; CDR3aa: CASSVGSNQPQHF
abundance: .; j_gene: TRBJ1-2; len: 15; v_gene: TRBV29-1; d_gene: .; CDR3nt: TGCAGCGTAGACGAGGACAGAAACGCTAACTATGGCTACACCTTC; CDR3aa: CSVDEDRNANYGYTF
abundance: .; j_gene: TRBJ2-6; len: 13; v_gene: TRBV2; d_gene: .; CDR3nt: TGTGCCAGCAGTGAGTTAGGGACCAACGTCCTGACTTTC; CDR3aa: CASSELGTNVLTF
abundance: many; j_gene: TRBJ2-5; len: 11; v_gene: TRBV20-1; d_gene: .; CDR3nt: TGCAGTGCTAGCCATGGAGAGACCCAGTACTTC; CDR3aa: CSASHGETQYF
abundance: few; j_gene: TRBJ1-5; len: 15; v_gene: TRBV9; d_gene: .; CDR3nt: TGTGCCAGCAGTTTTCCCCATGATAGCAATCAGCCCCAGCATTTT; CDR3aa: CASSFPHDSNQPQHF
abundance: .; j_gene: TRBJ2-7; len: 14; v_gene: TRBV13; d_gene: TRBD1; CDR3nt: TGTGCCAGCAGTGAACAGGGGAACTCCTACGAGCAGTACTTC; CDR3aa: CASSEQGNSYEQYF
abundance: .; j_gene: TRBJ2-7; len: 14; v_gene: TRBV7-6; d_gene: .; CDR3nt: TGTGCCAGCAGCTCCCTTCAGGGGAACTACGAGCAGTACTTC; CDR3aa: CASSSLQGNYEQYF
abundance: .; j_gene: TRBJ2-3; len: 16; v_gene: TRBV7-8; d_gene: TRBD2; CDR3nt: TGTGCCAGCAGCTTGAATCTAGCGGGAGTGAGAGATACGCAGTATTTT; CDR3aa: CASSLNLAGVRDTQYF
abundance: .; j_gene: TRBJ1-3; len: 15; v_gene: TRBV9; d_gene: TRBD1; CDR3nt: TGTGCCAGCAGCGTTGGGACAGGGAAAGGAAACACCATATATTTT; CDR3aa: CASSVGTGKGNTIYF
abundance: many; j_gene: TRBJ1-2; len: 15; v_gene: TRBV24-1; d_gene: .; CDR3nt: TGTGCCACCAGTGACCCCCGGACAGCCAGTTATGGCTACACCTTC; CDR3aa: CATSDPRTASYGYTF
abundance: .; j_gene: TRBJ1-1; len: 14; v_gene: TRBV29-1; d_gene: .; CDR3nt: TGCAGCGTTTGGAGTGGGACCTCAACGACTGAAGCTTTCTTT; CDR3aa: CSVWSGTSTTEAFF
abundance: .; j_gene: TRBJ1-4; len: 15; v_gene: TRBV11-1; d_gene: .; CDR3nt: TGTGCCAGCAGCTTGGTGTCAGACTCGAATGAAAAACTGTTTTTT; CDR3aa: CASSLVSDSNEKLFF
abundance: .; j_gene: TRBJ1-2; len: 13; v_gene: TRBV29-1; d_gene: TRBD1; CDR3nt: TGCAGCGTTGAGGACAGGGGGATCCACGGCTACACCTTC; CDR3aa: CSVEDRGIHGYTF
abundance: once; j_gene: TRBJ2-2; len: 13; v_gene: TRBV10-3; d_gene: .; CDR3nt: TGTGCCAGCACCCTAGGAGGTGCCGGGGAGCTGTTTTTT; CDR3aa: CASTLGGAGELFF
abundance: .; j_gene: TRBJ1-2; len: 10; v_gene: TRBV7-9; d_gene: .; CDR3nt: TGTGCCAGCAGCTCCCCTGGAAACACCTTC; CDR3aa: CASSSPGNTF
abundance: .; j_gene: TRBJ1-1; len: 13; v_gene: TRBV7-6; d_gene: .; CDR3nt: TGTGCCAGCACCCGGGAGACGAACACTGAAGCTTTCTTT; CDR3aa: CASTRETNTEAFF
abundance: .; j_gene: TRBJ2-2; len: 12; v_gene: TRBV29-1; d_gene: TRBD2; CDR3nt: TGCAGCGTTGAGAGGACTAGCGGGAGTCTGTTTTTT; CDR3aa: CSVERTSGSLFF
abundance: .; j_gene: TRBJ1-1; len: 11; v_gene: TRBV7-9; d_gene: .; CDR3nt: TGTGCCAGCAGCCCCACACGTAATGGTTTCTTT; CDR3aa: CASSPTRNGFF
abundance: once; j_gene: TRBJ1-1; len: 14; v_gene: TRBV29-1; d_gene: TRBD1; CDR3nt: TGCAGCGTGCCCGGGACAGGGAACCTACTTGAAGCTTTCTTT; CDR3aa: CSVPGTGNLLEAFF
abundance: many; j_gene: TRBJ1-5; len: 16; v_gene: TRBV7-8; d_gene: .; CDR3nt: TGTGCCAGCAGCATAACTAGGGGTAGAAGCAATCAGCCCCAGCATTTT; CDR3aa: CASSITRGRSNQPQHF
abundance: .; j_gene: TRBJ2-7; len: 16; v_gene: TRBV7-2; d_gene: .; CDR3nt: TGTGCCAGCAGCTTAGCTTGGGGCGGGAAACCCTACGAGCAGTACTTC; CDR3aa: CASSLAWGGKPYEQYF
abundance: many; j_gene: TRBJ2-7; len: 11; v_gene: TRBV12-3/TRBV12-4; d_gene: .; CDR3nt: TGTGCCAGCAGTAAAAGTCTCGAGCAGTACTTC; CDR3aa: CASSKSLEQYF
abundance: many; j_gene: TRBJ2-5; len: 15; v_gene: TRBV10-3; d_gene: TRBD1; CDR3nt: TGTGCCATCAGTGCGGGACAGGAGTACCAAGAGACCCAGTACTTC; CDR3aa: CAISAGQEYQETQYF
abundance: many; j_gene: TRBJ1-1; len: 12; v_gene: TRBV29-1; d_gene: .; CDR3nt: TGCAGCGTTGCGGGGGAAAACACTGAAGCTTTCTTT; CDR3aa: CSVAGENTEAFF
abundance: .; j_gene: TRBJ1-2; len: 14; v_gene: TRBV2; d_gene: .; CDR3nt: TGTGCCAGAAGTGAGACGGGGGGGAACTATGGCTACACCTTC; CDR3aa: CARSETGGNYGYTF
abundance: few; j_gene: TRBJ1-1; len: 14; v_gene: TRBV19; d_gene: .; CDR3nt: TGTGCCACCACCATTGATTTCGGGATCACTGAAGCTTTCTTT; CDR3aa: CATTIDFGITEAFF
abundance: .; j_gene: TRBJ1-4; len: 14; v_gene: TRBV20-1; d_gene: TRBD1; CDR3nt: TGCAGTGCTAGTCGGGCAGGGGGCGGTGAAAAACTGTTTTTT; CDR3aa: CSASRAGGGEKLFF
abundance: .; j_gene: TRBJ1-4; len: 15; v_gene: TRBV5-1; d_gene: TRBD1; CDR3nt: TGCGCCAGCAGCGGGACTGGGACAGGGTATGAAAAACTGTTTTTT; CDR3aa: CASSGTGTGYEKLFF
abundance: .; j_gene: TRBJ1-5; len: 14; v_gene: TRBV12-3/TRBV12-4; d_gene: .; CDR3nt: TGTGCCAGCAGCGAAACCGGGGGGCATCAGCCCCAGCATTTT; CDR3aa: CASSETGGHQPQHF
abundance: .; j_gene: TRBJ2-7; len: 15; v_gene: TRBV7-2; d_gene: TRBD2; CDR3nt: TGTGCCAGCAGCCGGACTAGCGGGATTCTATTCGGGCAGTACTTC; CDR3aa: CASSRTSGILFGQYF
abundance: .; j_gene: TRBJ2-6; len: 15; v_gene: TRBV15; d_gene: .; CDR3nt: TGTGCCACCAGGGGGGAGGGGGCTGGGGCCAACGTCCTGACTTTC; CDR3aa: CATRGEGAGANVLTF
abundance: few; j_gene: TRBJ2-6; len: 18; v_gene: TRBV15; d_gene: TRBD2; CDR3nt: TGTGCCACCAGCACTGGCGGGAGCCCTGACTCTGGGGCCAACGTCCTGACTTTC; CDR3aa: CATSTGGSPDSGANVLTF
abundance: many; j_gene: TRBJ1-6; len: 14; v_gene: TRBV7-9; d_gene: .; CDR3nt: TGTGCCAGCAGCTCCGGGAACAGCGATTCACCCCTCCACTTT; CDR3aa: CASSSGNSDSPLHF
abundance: many; j_gene: TRBJ2-5; len: 13; v_gene: TRBV24-1; d_gene: .; CDR3nt: TGTGCCACCAGTGTAAGGGGCGCGGAGACCCAGTACTTC; CDR3aa: CATSVRGAETQYF
abundance: .; j_gene: TRBJ1-6; len: 15; v_gene: TRBV25-1; d_gene: TRBD1; CDR3nt: TGTGCCAGCAGCACCGGACAGGGGATGTACTCACCCCTCCACTTT; CDR3aa: CASSTGQGMYSPLHF
abundance: few; j_gene: TRBJ1-6; len: 17; v_gene: TRBV7-2; d_gene: .; CDR3nt: TGTGCCAGCAGCTCACTTGGGGGGAGCTCCTATAATTCACCCCTCCACTTT; CDR3aa: CASSSLGGSSYNSPLHF
abundance: many; j_gene: TRBJ2-5; len: 13; v_gene: TRBV2; d_gene: .; CDR3nt: TGTGCCAGCAGCGCCGACTTGAGAGAGACCCAGTACTTC; CDR3aa: CASSADLRETQYF
abundance: many; j_gene: TRBJ2-5; len: 14; v_gene: TRBV20-1; d_gene: TRBD2; CDR3nt: TGCAGTGCTAGAGATCAGGGACTAGGGGAGACCCAGTACTTC; CDR3aa: CSARDQGLGETQYF
abundance: .; j_gene: TRBJ2-5; len: 13; v_gene: TRBV29-1; d_gene: .; CDR3nt: TGCAGCGTTGAATCCGGGTTGGAGGAGACCCAGTACTTC; CDR3aa: CSVESGLEETQYF
abundance: .; j_gene: TRBJ2-7; len: 14; v_gene: TRBV29-1; d_gene: .; CDR3nt: TGCAGCGTTGAAGATTTCCGGGAAGGGAGCGAGCAGTACTTC; CDR3aa: CSVEDFREGSEQYF
abundance: .; j_gene: TRBJ1-2; len: 10; v_gene: TRBV20-1; d_gene: .; CDR3nt: TGCAGTGCTAGAGCACGGGGCTACACCTTC; CDR3aa: CSARARGYTF
abundance: .; j_gene: TRBJ1-1; len: 15; v_gene: TRBV15; d_gene: TRBD1; CDR3nt: TGTGCCACCAGCAGCGCGACAGGGGGAGACACTGAAGCTTTCTTT; CDR3aa: CATSSATGGDTEAFF
abundance: few; j_gene: TRBJ1-2; len: 16; v_gene: TRBV5-1; d_gene: TRBD1; CDR3nt: TGCGCCAGCAGCTTGAGTGGGACAGGAGGCGACTATGGCTACACCTTC; CDR3aa: CASSLSGTGGDYGYTF
abundance: many; j_gene: TRBJ1-2; len: 14; v_gene: TRBV7-2; d_gene: .; CDR3nt: TGTGCCAGCAGCTCCAGCGGCGTGAACTATGGCTACACCTTC; CDR3aa: CASSSSGVNYGYTF
abundance: few; j_gene: TRBJ1-2; len: 14; v_gene: TRBV7-8; d_gene: .; CDR3nt: TGTGCCAGCAGCCAAATGGCCCCTCAGTATGGCTACACCTTC; CDR3aa: CASSQMAPQYGYTF